A selection of T cell receptor beta chains follows, all from one sample in a study of CD8+CD57+ T cells in acquired aplastic anemia. Each CDR3 protein is one row after TCRdb ran MiXCR on the reads. The data show 150,000 to 200,000 distinct CDR3 sequences, 60% to 70% seen once. Input material: sorted CD4+, CD8+, or CD8+CD57+ T cells (not recorded which) from PBMCs. The receptors were sampled from a human donor in good health. The conserved cysteine and the conserved F or W are not part of the CDR3 here. Fields, in order: D gene, J gene, clone size, V gene, CDR3 protein. A D gene is named only where the DNA matches it firmly. Clone size appears in some rows only: once, few, many, or a class for an expanded clone.

d_gene: NA; j_gene: TRBJ2-2; abundance: NA; v_gene: TRBV10-3; CDR3aa: ASSEAHNLNTGELF
d_gene: NA; j_gene: TRBJ1-1; abundance: once; v_gene: TRBV9; CDR3aa: ASSPSGGLEAF
d_gene: NA; j_gene: TRBJ1-6; abundance: NA; v_gene: TRBV7-2; CDR3aa: ASSLEGRYNSPLH
d_gene: TRBD2; j_gene: TRBJ2-7; abundance: large; v_gene: TRBV2; CDR3aa: ASSGGLAGEQY
d_gene: NA; j_gene: TRBJ2-7; abundance: many; v_gene: TRBV7-2; CDR3aa: ASSLLGGYSYQYEQY
d_gene: NA; j_gene: TRBJ2-7; abundance: many; v_gene: TRBV24-1; CDR3aa: ATSDSSAVYEQY
d_gene: NA; j_gene: TRBJ1-6; abundance: NA; v_gene: TRBV15; CDR3aa: ATSSPSWGPLH
d_gene: TRBD1; j_gene: TRBJ2-7; abundance: once; v_gene: TRBV2; CDR3aa: ASSEGGGTGLASYEQY
d_gene: NA; j_gene: TRBJ1-1; abundance: NA; v_gene: TRBV20-1; CDR3aa: SARGGGVNTEAF
d_gene: NA; j_gene: TRBJ2-3; abundance: few; v_gene: TRBV10-3; CDR3aa: AISERGTDTQY
d_gene: TRBD1; j_gene: TRBJ2-7; abundance: many; v_gene: TRBV4-1; CDR3aa: ASSQPSTGGSYEQY
d_gene: NA; j_gene: TRBJ1-3; abundance: NA; v_gene: TRBV10-3; CDR3aa: AISGTGSGNTIY
d_gene: TRBD1; j_gene: TRBJ1-1; abundance: NA; v_gene: TRBV2; CDR3aa: ASSDRRQGDTEAF
d_gene: NA; j_gene: TRBJ2-1; abundance: NA; v_gene: TRBV15; CDR3aa: ATSRDLRDEQF
d_gene: TRBD1; j_gene: TRBJ2-2; abundance: NA; v_gene: TRBV15; CDR3aa: ATSREQGYTGELF
d_gene: NA; j_gene: TRBJ2-3; abundance: few; v_gene: TRBV7-2; CDR3aa: ASSHHQGEY
d_gene: TRBD1; j_gene: TRBJ2-2; abundance: many; v_gene: TRBV29-1; CDR3aa: SAPGTGTAGELF
d_gene: NA; j_gene: TRBJ2-1; abundance: NA; v_gene: TRBV19; CDR3aa: VSSLGSSYNEQF
d_gene: NA; j_gene: TRBJ2-3; abundance: NA; v_gene: TRBV10-1; CDR3aa: ASSEEGSGTDTQY
d_gene: TRBD2; j_gene: TRBJ2-1; abundance: many; v_gene: TRBV10-2; CDR3aa: ASSGGTYNEQF
d_gene: TRBD2; j_gene: TRBJ2-5; abundance: NA; v_gene: TRBV20-1; CDR3aa: SARDQRLAGGFYQETQY
d_gene: NA; j_gene: TRBJ1-3; abundance: NA; v_gene: TRBV19; CDR3aa: ASSIKGNSGNTIY
d_gene: NA; j_gene: TRBJ1-5; abundance: NA; v_gene: TRBV10-2; CDR3aa: ASSESGGRNQPQH
d_gene: NA; j_gene: TRBJ2-7; abundance: NA; v_gene: TRBV6-1; CDR3aa: ASRTHFPRREQY
d_gene: TRBD1; j_gene: TRBJ1-1; abundance: NA; v_gene: TRBV7-6; CDR3aa: ASSPLEGGGTEAF